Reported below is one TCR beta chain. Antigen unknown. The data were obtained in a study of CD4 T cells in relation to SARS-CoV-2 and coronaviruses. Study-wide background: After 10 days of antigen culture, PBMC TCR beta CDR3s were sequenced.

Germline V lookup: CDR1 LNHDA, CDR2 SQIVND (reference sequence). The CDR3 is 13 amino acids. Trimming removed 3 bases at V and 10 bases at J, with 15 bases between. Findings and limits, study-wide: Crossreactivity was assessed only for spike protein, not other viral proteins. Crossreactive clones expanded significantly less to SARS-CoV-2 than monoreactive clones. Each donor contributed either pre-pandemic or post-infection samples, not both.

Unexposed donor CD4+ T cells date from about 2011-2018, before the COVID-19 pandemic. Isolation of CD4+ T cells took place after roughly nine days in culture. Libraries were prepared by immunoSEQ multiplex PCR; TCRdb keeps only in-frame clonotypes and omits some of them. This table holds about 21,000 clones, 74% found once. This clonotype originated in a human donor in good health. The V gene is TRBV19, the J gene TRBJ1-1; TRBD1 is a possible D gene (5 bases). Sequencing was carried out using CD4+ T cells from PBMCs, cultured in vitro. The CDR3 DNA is TGTGCCAGTAGTATGGTAATCAGGGATAGAGCTTTCTTT. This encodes CASSMVIRDRAFF.